This note documents a single T cell receptor (beta chain) sequence. The data were obtained in a study of blood T cell repertoires in COVID-19. For the study at large: COVID-19 samples, acute and convalescent, were from the United States, Italy and Spain.

Generated by immunoSEQ multiplex PCR, the TCRdb table keeps only in-frame clones and is missing some. The sample lists approximately 350,000 clones, 80% to 90% seen once, with 1% to 1.5% in the top ten. This CDR3 region has 16 residues. V was pared by 4 bases and J by 6 bases, with 19 bases between. Germline V lookup: CDR1 SGDLS, CDR2 YYNGEE. The sample was peripheral blood. The receptor was isolated from a man aged 35 to 55 with acute or convalescent COVID-19. The chain joins TRBV9 to TRBJ2-2, with D tentatively TRBD2 (7 bases). The CDR3: CASSSPLGGAAGELFF. The CDR3 bases are TGTGCCAGCAGCTCCCCTTTGGGGGGGGCAGCCGGGGAGCTGTTTTTT. The full variable domain, completed using reference TRBV9 and TRBJ2-2, is DSGVTQTPKHLITATGQRVTLRCSPRSGDLSVYWYQQSLDQGLQFLIQYYNGEERAKGNILERFSAQQFPDLHSELNLSSLELGDSALYFCASSSPLGGAAGELFFGEGSRLTVL.